These 24 T cell receptor beta chains share one sample of origin, sequenced in a study of T cell repertoires in cytomegalovirus infection. For these TCRs, the target antigens are not known. Via MiXCR, TCRdb re-called the reads, giving one row per CDR3 protein. The sample shows some 940,000 distinct CDR3 sequences, about 33% of them seen only once. The specimen was cultured CD8+ T cells from PBMCs, collected from culture after CMV antigen stimulation. The receptor set was obtained from a human donor in good health (CMV status not recorded). Some clones in this sample may be carry-over from other donors' samples.

Regarding this clonotype: A clone one base away is much larger, so this may be a read error. The chain recombines TRBV7-2 with TRBJ2-7; D call uncertain. V was trimmed by 2 bases and J by 4 bases, leaving 15 bases between them. This CDR3 region has 15 residues. The germline gives CDR1 SGHTA, CDR2 FQGNSA. The CDR3 loop is CASSLLAEQTYEQYF. The CDR3 DNA sequence: TGTGCCAGCAGCTTATTGGCGGAACAGACTTACGAGCAGTACTTC.

The rearrangement links TRBV7-9 to TRBJ2-7, with D perhaps matching TRBD2 (5 bases). Trimming cost V 5 bases and J 6 bases, with 8 bases left between them. Germline CDR1 is SEHNR and CDR2 is FQNEAQ (reference sequence). The CDR3 runs 11 residues. The chain's CDR3 is CASSGSGEQYV. The CDR3, as DNA: TGTGCCAGCAGCGGGAGCGGCGAGCAGTACGTC.

The chain has TRBV27 and TRBJ2-3, with D perhaps TRBD2 (5 bases). This CDR3 is built from 15 residues. The germline V and J ends were trimmed by 2 bases and 6 bases, with 15 bases remaining between them. CDR1 and CDR2 from the germline V gene are MNHEY and SMNVEV (reference sequence). The CDR3 DNA reads as TGTGCCAGCAGTTTAATTGGTGGGGAGATGGATACGCAGTATTTT. It yields the protein CASSLIGGEMDTQYF.

The V gene is TRBV7-6, the J gene TRBJ2-6, with a weak D call TRBD2 (6 bases). Trimming removed 1 base at V and 5 bases at J, with 15 bases between. CDR1 and CDR2 from the germline V gene are SGHVS and FNYEAQ. CDR3 size: 17 residues. CDR3 protein: CASSLVEEGSWANVLTF. CDR3 bases: TGTGCCAGCAGCTTAGTGGAGGAGGGTTCATGGGCCAACGTCCTGACTTTC. The entire variable domain, with the rest obtained from reference TRBV7-6 and TRBJ2-6, is as follows: GAGVSQSPRYKVTKRGQDVALRCDPISGHVSLYWYRQALGQGPEFLTYFNYEAQQDKSGLPNDRFSAERPEGSISTLTIQRTEQRDSAMYRCASSLVEEGSWANVLTFGAGSRLTVL.

This clonotype was counted a few times. V and J are TRBV6-7 and TRBJ1-5; no reliable D call. TRBV6-7 is an open reading frame, and its role is uncertain. CDR3 length: 19 amino acids. The V gene lost 0 bases and the J gene lost 1 base, with 19 bases spanning the gap. CDR3 residues: CASSYSYKGGPHSNQPQHF. The CDR3 DNA follows: TGTGCCAGCAGTTACTCGTATAAGGGAGGACCCCACAGCAATCAGCCCCAGCATTTT.

This clonotype was detected many times. This chain joins TRBV7-9 and TRBJ1-1, with 7 bases matching TRBD1. Germline V gene lookup returns CDR1 SEHNR and CDR2 FQNEAQ (reference sequence). The V segment lost 4 bases and the J segment 3 bases; nucleotides outside the gene matches: 5. The CDR3 covers 14 residues. Here the CDR3 DNA reads TGTGCCAGCAGCTCCATTACAGGGGACACTGAAGCTTTCTTT. Protein product: CASSSITGDTEAFF.

Concerning this clonotype itself: Sequence at one end of the junction differs from germline and may be a read error. The chain employs TRBV11-2 and TRBJ2-3, with D perhaps assigned TRBD1 or TRBD2 (5 bases each). The length of the CDR3 is 12 residues. Germline V lookup: CDR1 SGHAT, CDR2 FQNNGV. CDR3: CVSSRGSDTQYF. CDR3 coding DNA: TGTGTCAGCAGCCGGGGCTCTGATACGCAGTATTTT.

The rearrangement uses TRBV7-9 and TRBJ1-4; possible D gene TRBD1, 5 bases. Germline values: CDR1 SEHNR, CDR2 FQNEAQ (reference sequence). This CDR3 spans 15 amino acids. V was cut by 6 bases and J by 4 bases, with 15 bases left in between. The CDR3 sequence is CASSLPGRSNEKLFF. DNA for the CDR3: TGTGCCAGCAGTCTCCCGGGACGTAGTAATGAAAAACTGTTTTTT.

The chain uses TRBV19 and TRBJ2-3, with 8 positions matching TRBD1. Germline V gene data show CDR1 as LNHDA and CDR2 as SQIVND (reference sequence). J was trimmed by 6 bases and V by 2 bases; bases with no gene match: 10. The CDR3 is 16 amino acids. The CDR3 is CASSILNRGVGDTQYF. The CDR3 coding sequence is TGTGCCAGTAGTATATTAAACAGGGGGGTTGGGGATACGCAGTATTTT.

This clonotype has only a few counts. The V gene is TRBV6-5, the J gene TRBJ1-1, with 7 bases aligning to TRBD1. The J segment lost 6 bases and the V segment lost 6 bases, leaving 13 bases of the junction unmatched. The CDR3 runs 15 residues. CDR1 and CDR2 from the germline V gene are MNHEY and SVGAGI. CDR3 amino acids: CASSPPTGASPEAFF. CDR3 sequence (DNA): TGTGCCAGCAGCCCACCTACAGGGGCCTCACCTGAAGCTTTCTTT.

This clonotype came up once. The genes are TRBV7-9 and TRBJ2-5; perhaps TRBD2 as D (6 bases). V lost 5 bases and J 2 bases, leaving 18 bases between the germline ends. Germline-derived CDR1 and CDR2 are SEHNR and FQNEAQ (reference sequence). The CDR3 contains 16 residues. Here the CDR3 DNA reads TGTGCCAGCAGCCCCGGGAGACTAGTGCCTCAAGAGACCCAGTACTTC. This gives the protein CASSPGRLVPQETQYF. The entire variable domain, with the rest obtained from reference TRBV7-9 and TRBJ2-5, is as follows: DTGVSQNPRHKITKRGQNVTFRCDPISEHNRLYWYRQTLGQGPEFLTYFQNEAQLEKSRLLSDRFSAERPKGSFSTLEIQRTEQGDSAMYLCASSPGRLVPQETQYFGPGTRLLVL.

The chain joins TRBV12-3 or TRBV12-4 to TRBJ2-3; D uncertain. This CDR3 has 13 residues. The V gene lost 6 bases and the J gene lost 2 bases, with 9 bases spanning the gap. The CDR3 loop reads CASSPSLTDTQYF. The DNA of the CDR3 is TGTGCCAGCAGCCCCAGCCTCACAGATACGCAGTATTTT.

The V call is TRBV27, the J call TRBJ1-3; no clear D. Germline V CDR1 and CDR2: MNHEY, SMNVEV (reference sequence). V was cut by 6 bases and J by 0 bases, with 9 bases left in between. CDR3 length: 14 amino acids. This CDR3 is CASRSDTSGNTIYF. DNA of the CDR3: TGTGCCAGCAGATCCGACACCTCTGGAAACACCATATATTTT.

This clonotype was seen ten or more times. CDR3 in amino acids: CASSPYRGVQYNEQFF. The CDR3 region has the DNA TGTGCCAGCAGCCCCTACAGGGGGGTACAGTACAATGAGCAGTTCTTC. The chain is built from TRBV7-2 and TRBJ2-1, with 8 positions matching TRBD1. The CDR3 spans 16 residues. V shed 5 bases, J shed 4 bases, and the junction held 10 bases outside the gene matches. Germline CDR1 SGHTA, CDR2 FQGNSA.

This clonotype was counted only a few times. The CDR3 loop reads CAISGATGYEQYV. CDR3 nucleotides: TGTGCCATCAGTGGGGCGACAGGCTACGAGCAGTACGTC. The chain is built from TRBV10-3 and TRBJ2-7; D is perhaps TRBD1 (6 bases). Per the germline V gene, CDR1 is ENHRY and CDR2 is SYGVKD. With 4 bases removed from V and 3 bases from J, the gap between germline ends came to 10 bases. CDR3 length: 13 amino acids.

The V gene is TRBV12-3 or TRBV12-4, the J gene TRBJ2-5; TRBD2 matches 13 bases. The ends lost 7 bases at V and 5 bases at J; junction bases unmatched: 13. The CDR3 loop spans 17 amino acids. CDR3 sequence: CASKKTPGLAGRETQYF. The CDR3, as DNA: TGTGCCAGCAAAAAGACCCCGGGACTAGCGGGGAGGGAGACCCAGTACTTC.

In its sample, this clonotype was seen a few times. The chain uses TRBV7-6 and TRBJ2-1; tentatively, D is TRBD1 (5 bases). This CDR3 comprises 15 residues. The germline V and J ends were trimmed by 2 bases and 6 bases, with 14 bases remaining between them. Germline V CDR1 and CDR2: SGHVS, FNYEAQ. The CDR3, as DNA: TGTGCCAGCAGCTTATCCTCCCCAGGGCTCAATGAGCAGTTCTTC. It yields the protein CASSLSSPGLNEQFF.

This clonotype appeared a few times. This CDR3 is CANTRTGEMRMNTEAFF. The CDR3 DNA sequence: TGTGCCAATACACGGACAGGGGAAATGAGGATGAACACTGAAGCTTTCTTT. This chain joins TRBV12-3 or TRBV12-4 and TRBJ1-1; 9 bases are shared with TRBD1. This CDR3 comprises 17 residues. V was pared by 10 bases and J by 0 bases, with 15 bases of the junction left unmatched.

This clonotype was counted many times. J is TRBJ2-7 and V is TRBV6-5; 13 bases fit TRBD2. The CDR3 consists of 16 residues. Germline CDR1 reads MNHEY; CDR2 reads SVGAGI. Trimming cost V 2 bases and J 4 bases; bases outside gene matches: 5. CDR3 nucleotide sequence: TGTGCCAGCAGTTACCCTAGGACTAGCGGGGGTTACGAGCAGTACTTC. It codes for CASSYPRTSGGYEQYF.

Remarks on this clonotype: Lacking the conserved final phenylalanine or tryptophan, this CDR3 likely reflects a read error. The rearrangement links TRBV5-6 to TRBJ1-5, with 7 bases aligning to TRBD1. Germline assignment: CDR1 SGHDT and CDR2 YYEEEE. The CDR3 spans 15 residues. Trimming took 5 bases from V and 5 from J; bases not matched to a gene: 10. In DNA, the CDR3 is TGTGCCAGCAGTTCCCGGACAGGCTGGCATCAGCCCCAGCATTCT. It is translated as CASSSRTGWHQPQHS.

This clonotype came up a few times. V is TRBV7-9 and J is TRBJ2-5; 8 positions match TRBD1. This CDR3 contains 14 residues. The J segment lost 5 bases and the V segment lost 5 bases, leaving 7 bases of the junction unmatched. Germline assignment: CDR1 SEHNR and CDR2 FQNEAQ (reference sequence). The CDR3, as DNA: TGTGCCAGCAGCATGGACAGGGTGAGGGAGACCCAGTACTTC. Amino acids: CASSMDRVRETQYF. The full variable domain, completed using reference TRBV7-9 and TRBJ2-5, is DTGVSQNPRHKITKRGQNVTFRCDPISEHNRLYWYRQTLGQGPEFLTYFQNEAQLEKSRLLSDRFSAERPKGSFSTLEIQRTEQGDSAMYLCASSMDRVRETQYFGPGTRLLVL.

The chain carries TRBV5-5 and TRBJ2-3; 9 bases match TRBD2. Germline V gives CDR1 SGHKS, CDR2 YYEKEE (reference sequence). CDR3 length: 16 residues. The ends lost 4 bases at V and 1 base at J; junction bases unmatched: 7. The CDR3: CASSPWVAGGTDTQYF. CDR3 nucleotides: TGTGCCAGCAGCCCCTGGGTAGCGGGGGGCACAGATACGCAGTATTTT.

In this sample, this clonotype turned up a few times. CDR3 coding DNA: TGTGCCAGCAGCTCCCCCGGGAGAGGTGAGCAGTTCTTC. Translation: CASSSPGRGEQFF. This sequence joins TRBV7-9 and TRBJ2-1, with a tentative D call TRBD2 (6 bases). The CDR3 contains 13 residues. Trimming cost V 4 bases and J 9 bases, with 13 bases left between them. CDR1 and CDR2 from the germline V gene are SEHNR and FQNEAQ (reference sequence).

The gene calls are TRBV29-1 and TRBJ2-4; 8 bases are shared with TRBD1. V shed 7 bases and J 5 bases; nucleotides not matched to a gene: 4. The CDR3 spans 12 residues. CDR1 and CDR2 (germline): SQVTM, ANQGSEA. CDR3 loop: CSATGDENIQYF. The CDR3 region has the DNA TGCAGCGCGACAGGGGACGAAAACATTCAGTACTTC. Drawing the rest from reference TRBV29-1 and TRBJ2-4, the complete variable domain is SAVISQKPSRDICQRGTSLTIQCQVDSQVTMMFWYRQQPGQSLTLIATANQGSEATYESGFVIDKFPISRPNLTFSTLTVSNMSPEDSSIYLCSATGDENIQYFGAGTRLSVL.